One and the same sample provided the 2 T cell receptor beta chains below, sequenced in a study of vaccination effects on CD4 cells after COVID-19. With the ViraFEST assay, the study expanded antigen-specific CD4+ T cells using viral peptide pools, then sequenced them. Upon completion of roughly ten days in culture, CD4+ T cells were isolated. Two-dose vaccination with either BNT162b2 or mRNA-1273 was given to the participants. The repertoire was sequenced with immunoSEQ multiplex PCR; TCRdb's copy has only in-frame clones and lacks some. There are around 33,000 clones in the sample; almost 85% occur only once, and around 1.5% lies in the top ten. No cognate antigen is known for these TCRs. The source was CD4+ T cells from PBMCs cultured with HCoV-NL63 spike peptides, collected after COVID-19 vaccination. These receptors came from a human donor who received a COVID-19 vaccine. Some clones in this sample may be carry-over from other donors' samples.

The chain combines TRBV19 with TRBJ2-1; possible D gene TRBD1, 6 bases. The CDR3 covers 16 residues. V gave up 1 base and J gave up 2 bases, with 12 bases separating them. Per the germline V gene, CDR1 is LNHDA and CDR2 is SQIVND (reference sequence). The DNA for the CDR3 is TGTGCCAGTAGTATAGTTAGCAGGACAGCCTACAATGAGCAGTTCTTC. This sequence encodes CASSIVSRTAYNEQFF.

This sequence joins TRBV6-5 and TRBJ1-6; unclear D gene. V was pared by 11 bases and J by 2 bases, with 13 bases between. The germline V gene encodes CDR1 MNHEY and CDR2 SVGAGI. The CDR3 totals 14 residues. DNA of the CDR3: TGTGCCCGAACCAGGCCTCCCTATAATTCACCCCTCCACTTT. It translates to CARTRPPYNSPLHF.